One T cell receptor beta chain is described in this entry. Its cognate antigen is unknown. A clone one base away is much larger, so this may be a read error. This CDR3 has 17 amino acids. The germline gives CDR1 SGHRS, CDR2 YFSETQ. Assay execution proceeded at the deep level. Generated by immunoSEQ multiplex PCR, the TCRdb table keeps only in-frame clones and is missing some. The data contain about 500,000 clones, 60% to 80% of them singletons. These data belong to a study of shared clonotypes between healthy human individuals. Overall study findings and caveats: Genetic and exposure-history diversity was limited by the small donor number.

Every donor was a Caucasian adult from Nashville, Tennessee. The chain carries TRBV5-1 and TRBJ2-7, with 13 bases identical to TRBD2. The receptor's source is a woman aged 40-49 years in good health. Some clones in this sample may be carry-over from other donors' samples. Sequencing input: PBMCs. CDR3 DNA: TGCGCCAGCGGCTTAGGACTAGCGGGAGACGGGCTCGACGAGCAGTACTTC. Its translation: CASGLGLAGDGLDEQYF.